The 12 T cell receptor beta chains presented below share a single source sample, sequenced in a study of cytomegalovirus exposure and HLA in healthy donors. 60 Vbeta and 13 Jbeta primers were used in PCR. Sequencing used immunoSEQ multiplex PCR; TCRdb keeps in-frame clones, though not all of them. Of 90,000 or so clones listed, about 69% are singletons. Sequenced input: PBMCs. All receptors come from a man between 60 and 75 years old in good health and CMV-seronegative.

This chain uses TRBV30 with TRBJ2-7; maybe TRBD1 (5 bases). Germline CDR1 reads GTSNPN; CDR2 reads SVGIG (reference sequence). This CDR3 comprises 12 residues. The V gene lost 4 bases and the J gene lost 2 bases, with 9 bases spanning the gap. The CDR3 sequence is CAWMDNPYEQYF. The CDR3 nucleotides read TGTGCCTGGATGGACAACCCCTACGAGCAGTACTTC.

The chain combines TRBV13 with TRBJ2-3; 11 bases line up with TRBD1. V lost 4 bases and J lost 5; bases outside the gene matches: 11. Germline CDR1 and CDR2: PRHDT and FYEKMQ (reference sequence). The CDR3 sequence is 17 residues long. CDR3 sequence reads: CASSSRFTGQGGDTQYF. CDR3 nucleotides: TGTGCCAGCAGCTCCCGGTTCACGGGACAGGGGGGAGATACGCAGTATTTT.

This clone was counted a few times. This chain uses TRBV10-3 with TRBJ1-1; TRBD1 is a possible D gene (6 bases). The germline CDR1 and CDR2 sequences are ENHRY and SYGVKD. V lost 7 bases and J lost 5, with 17 bases in between. The CDR3 runs 14 residues. The CDR3 region has the DNA TGTGCCATCAAGGGCGGAGGGGGGGAAACTGAAGCTTTCTTT. It codes for CAIKGGGGETEAFF.

Turning to this clone: Germline is not matched at one junction end, which may reflect a read error. This sequence joins TRBV7-9 and TRBJ2-5; the match to TRBD1 covers 7 bases. Germline V gene data show CDR1 as SEHNR and CDR2 as FQNEAQ (reference sequence). The CDR3 runs to 12 residues. The CDR3 loop is CSSSFHTGVPDF. CDR3 nucleotide sequence: TGTTCCAGCAGCTTCCATACAGGGGTTCCGGACTTC.

The genes are TRBV11-3 and TRBJ2-4; 8 bases map to TRBD2. This CDR3 comprises 14 residues. Germline V gene data show CDR1 as SGHNT and CDR2 as YENEEA. With V trimmed by 5 bases and J by 6 bases, 6 bases remained unmatched. This CDR3 reads CASSPGGGANIQYF. DNA of the CDR3: TGTGCCAGCAGCCCGGGAGGGGGGGCAAACATTCAGTACTTC.

The chain combines TRBV19 with TRBJ1-3, with D possibly being TRBD1 (6 bases). CDR1 LNHDA and CDR2 SQIVND come from the germline V gene (reference sequence). V was trimmed by 5 bases and J by 1 base, leaving 9 bases between them. The CDR3 runs 14 residues. CDR3 amino acids: CASSPGDSGNTIYF. The CDR3 region has the DNA TGTGCCAGTAGTCCAGGGGATTCTGGAAACACCATATATTTT.

The rearrangement links TRBV5-1 to TRBJ2-7; 8 bases align to TRBD2. V lost 0 bases, J lost 4 bases, and 6 bases stayed unmatched. CDR1 is SGHRS, CDR2 YFSETQ, per germline. CDR3 length: 15 residues. CDR3 amino acids: CASSLVSGGRYEQYF. In nucleotides, the CDR3 is TGCGCCAGCAGCTTGGTATCGGGGGGGCGTTACGAGCAGTACTTC.

DNA of the CDR3: TGTGCCATTAAACAACCTGATTCGAACACCGGGGAGCTGTTTTTT. This encodes CAIKQPDSNTGELFF. The chain employs TRBV10-3 and TRBJ2-2; unclear D gene. The CDR3 spans 15 residues. Between the trimmed V and J ends, which lost 9 bases and 0 bases, there was a span of 14 bases. The germline gives CDR1 ENHRY, CDR2 SYGVKD.

J is TRBJ2-7 and V is TRBV29-1; D gene uncertain. V lost 5 bases and J 5 bases, leaving 10 bases between the germline ends. The CDR3 has 11 amino acids. The germline gives CDR1 SQVTM, CDR2 ANQGSEA. The CDR3 is CSVPLFDEQYF. The CDR3 DNA follows: TGCAGCGTTCCCCTGTTCGACGAGCAGTACTTC.

The CDR3 nucleotides are TGCGCCAGCAGCCAGGATCCCACAGGGCCCCCGGGTGAGCAGTACTTC. Translation: CASSQDPTGPPGEQYF. The rearrangement uses TRBV4-1 and TRBJ2-7, with TRBD1 as a possible D gene (6 bases). V shed 3 bases and J shed 7 bases, with 22 bases lying between them. The CDR3 runs 16 residues. Germline V gives CDR1 MGHRA, CDR2 YSYEKL.

The gene calls are TRBV2 and TRBJ2-3; maybe TRBD1 (5 bases). The CDR3 contains 14 residues. The V and J ends lost 3 bases and 5 bases respectively, with 12 bases between them. Germline V CDR1 and CDR2: SNHLY, FYNNEI. The CDR3 spells CASSEGRLGDTQYF. As DNA, the CDR3 is TGTGCCAGCAGTGAGGGGCGTCTTGGAGATACGCAGTATTTT.

The V and J genes are TRBV25-1 and TRBJ2-7; 8 nucleotides align to TRBD2. This CDR3 comprises 16 residues. Germline assignment: CDR1 MGHDK and CDR2 SYGVNS. The J segment lost 5 bases and the V segment lost 4 bases, leaving 13 bases of the junction unmatched. The CDR3 coding sequence is TGTGCCAGCAGTGCAAGATTGCGGGGGGCTGCGGACGAGCAGTACTTC. Translating gives CASSARLRGAADEQYF.